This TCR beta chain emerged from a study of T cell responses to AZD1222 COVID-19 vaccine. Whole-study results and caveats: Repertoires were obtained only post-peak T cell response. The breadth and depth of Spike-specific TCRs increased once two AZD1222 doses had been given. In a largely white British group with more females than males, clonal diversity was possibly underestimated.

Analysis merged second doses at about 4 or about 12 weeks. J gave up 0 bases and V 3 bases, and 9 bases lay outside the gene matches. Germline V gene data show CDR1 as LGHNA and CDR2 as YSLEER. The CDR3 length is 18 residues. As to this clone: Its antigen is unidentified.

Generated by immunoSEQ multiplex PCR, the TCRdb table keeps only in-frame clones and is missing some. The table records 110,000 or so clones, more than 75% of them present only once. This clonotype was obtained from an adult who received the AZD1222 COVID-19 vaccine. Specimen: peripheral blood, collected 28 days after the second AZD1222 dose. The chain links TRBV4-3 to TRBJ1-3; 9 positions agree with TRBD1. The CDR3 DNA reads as TGCGCCAGCAGCCAGATATCGACAGGGGGTCCCTCTGGAAACACCATATATTTT. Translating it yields CASSQISTGGPSGNTIYF.